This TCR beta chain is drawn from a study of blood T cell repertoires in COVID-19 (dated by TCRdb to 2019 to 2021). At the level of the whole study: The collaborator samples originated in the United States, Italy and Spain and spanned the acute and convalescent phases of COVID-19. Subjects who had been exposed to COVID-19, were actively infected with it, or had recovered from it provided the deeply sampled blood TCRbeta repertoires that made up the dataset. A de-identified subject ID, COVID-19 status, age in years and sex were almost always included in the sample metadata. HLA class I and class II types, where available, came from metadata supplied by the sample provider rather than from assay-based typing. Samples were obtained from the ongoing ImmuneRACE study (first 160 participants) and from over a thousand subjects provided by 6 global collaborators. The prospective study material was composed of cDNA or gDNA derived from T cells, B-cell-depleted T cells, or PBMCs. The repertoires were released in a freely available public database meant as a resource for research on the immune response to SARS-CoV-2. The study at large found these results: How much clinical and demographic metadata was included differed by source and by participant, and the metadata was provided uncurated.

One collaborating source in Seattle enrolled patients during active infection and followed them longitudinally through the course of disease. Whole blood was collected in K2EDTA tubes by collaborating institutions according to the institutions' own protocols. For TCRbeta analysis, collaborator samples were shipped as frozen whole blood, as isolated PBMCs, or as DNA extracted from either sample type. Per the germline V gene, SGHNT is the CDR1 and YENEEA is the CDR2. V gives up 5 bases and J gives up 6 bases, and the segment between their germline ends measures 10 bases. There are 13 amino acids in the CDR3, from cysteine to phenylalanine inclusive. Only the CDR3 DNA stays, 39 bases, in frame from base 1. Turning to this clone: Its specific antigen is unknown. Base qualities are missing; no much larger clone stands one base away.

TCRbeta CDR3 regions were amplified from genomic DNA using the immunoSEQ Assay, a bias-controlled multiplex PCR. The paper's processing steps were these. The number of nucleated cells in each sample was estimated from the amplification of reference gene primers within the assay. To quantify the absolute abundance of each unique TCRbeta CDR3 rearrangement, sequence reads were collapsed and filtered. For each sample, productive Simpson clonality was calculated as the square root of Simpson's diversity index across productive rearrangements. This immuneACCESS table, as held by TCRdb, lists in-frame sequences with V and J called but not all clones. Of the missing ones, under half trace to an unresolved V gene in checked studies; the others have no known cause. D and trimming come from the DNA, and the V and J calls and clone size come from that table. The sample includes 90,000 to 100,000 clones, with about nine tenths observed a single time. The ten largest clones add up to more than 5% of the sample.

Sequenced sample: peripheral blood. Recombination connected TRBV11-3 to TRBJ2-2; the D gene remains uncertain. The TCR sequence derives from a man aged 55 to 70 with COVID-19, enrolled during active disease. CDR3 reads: CASSPSVAGELFF. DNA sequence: TGTGCCAGCAGCCCCTCAGTGGCCGGGGAGCTGTTTTTT.